These T cell receptor beta chains were read from a single sample in a study of blood T cell repertoires in COVID-19. Generated by immunoSEQ multiplex PCR, the TCRdb table keeps only in-frame clones and is missing some. The sample lists 200,000 to 250,000 clones, 85% to 90% occurring once. Input material: PBMCs or T cells enriched from blood (not recorded which). These receptors came from a woman aged 50 to 60 who had recovered from COVID-19. CDR3s include the opening cysteine and the closing phenylalanine or tryptophan. D genes are given only for firm matches. Clone size, where shown, is once, few, many, or a class for clones that have expanded.

size,D,V,J,CDR3,DNA
NA,NA,TRBV7-2,TRBJ1-5,CASSLDRGTGQPQHF,TGTGCCAGCAGCTTAGATAGGGGTACTGGGCAGCCCCAGCATTTT
NA,TRBD2,TRBV3-1/TRBV3-2,TRBJ2-5,CASSIRTSGTQETQYF,TGTGCCAGCAGCATTAGGACTAGCGGGACGCAAGAGACCCAGTACTTC
once,NA,TRBV28,TRBJ1-2,CASSSNGGAEGYTF,TGTGCCAGCAGTTCAAATGGGGGGGCGGAAGGCTACACCTTC
NA,TRBD2,TRBV19,TRBJ2-1,CASHPGASGRHEQFF,TGTGCCAGTCACCCGGGGGCTAGCGGGAGGCATGAGCAGTTCTTC
NA,TRBD1,TRBV7-9,TRBJ1-4,CASRHRGENEKLFF,TGTGCCAGCAGGCACAGGGGAGAAAATGAAAAACTGTTTTTT
NA,NA,TRBV7-9,TRBJ2-5,CASNDGLEETQYF,TGTGCCAGCAACGATGGACTGGAAGAGACCCAGTACTTC
NA,TRBD2,TRBV11-2,TRBJ2-7,CASSLVAGGPDEQYF,TGTGCCAGCAGCTTAGTAGCGGGAGGGCCTGACGAGCAGTACTTC
NA,NA,TRBV29-1,TRBJ2-1,CSVWTDINEQFF,TGCAGCGTGTGGACTGACATCAATGAGCAGTTCTTC
NA,NA,TRBV27,TRBJ1-5,CASSRQPYSNQPQHF,TGTGCCAGCAGTCGACAACCTTATAGCAATCAGCCCCAGCATTTT
once,TRBD1,TRBV6-2/TRBV6-3,TRBJ1-5,CASSSGTGNQPQHF,TGTGCCAGCAGTTCCGGGACAGGCAATCAGCCCCAGCATTTT
NA,NA,TRBV18,TRBJ1-5,CASSPGRNQPQHF,TGTGCCAGCTCACCTGGGCGAAATCAGCCCCAGCATTTT
NA,TRBD2,TRBV28,TRBJ2-3,CASSPASGRAGGDTQYF,TGTGCCAGCAGTCCCGCTAGCGGGAGGGCCGGTGGAGATACGCAGTATTTT
NA,NA,TRBV10-3,TRBJ2-3,CAISKLGSSTDTQYF,TGTGCCATCAGCAAACTAGGTTCTAGCACAGATACGCAGTATTTT
NA,NA,TRBV28,TRBJ1-3,CASTNGPAGSGNTIYF,TGTGCCAGCACCAATGGTCCCGCAGGCTCTGGAAACACCATATATTTT
NA,TRBD1,TRBV6-7,TRBJ1-2,CASRRGTGVNYGYTF,TGTGCCAGCAGACGGGGGACAGGGGTTAACTATGGCTACACCTTC
NA,TRBD2,TRBV5-1,TRBJ2-7,CASTLGTTSGYNEQYF,TGCGCCAGCACCTTGGGGACGACTAGCGGGTACAACGAGCAGTACTTC
NA,NA,TRBV2,TRBJ1-5,CASSGASGVKPQHF,TGTGCCAGCAGTGGCGCGTCAGGGGTAAAGCCCCAGCATTTT
NA,NA,TRBV5-1,TRBJ1-4,CASSPGQITNEKLFF,TGCGCCAGCAGCCCCGGACAGATAACTAATGAAAAACTGTTTTTT
NA,NA,TRBV2,TRBJ1-5,CASSGDSRTNQPQHF,TGTGCCAGCAGTGGGGACTCCAGAACCAATCAGCCCCAGCATTTT
NA,NA,TRBV11-2,TRBJ1-1,CASSFKGGFTEAFF,TGTGCCAGCAGCTTTAAGGGAGGATTCACTGAAGCTTTCTTT
NA,NA,TRBV11-2,TRBJ1-5,CASSFFGNQPQHF,TGTGCCAGCAGCTTTTTCGGTAATCAGCCCCAGCATTTT
NA,TRBD2,TRBV7-3,TRBJ2-7,CASSPPGAGENEQYF,TGTGCCAGCAGCCCGCCGGGTGCGGGGGAGAACGAGCAGTACTTC
NA,NA,TRBV9,TRBJ2-3,CASSTIRADTQYF,TGTGCCAGCAGCACGATCAGGGCAGATACGCAGTATTTT
once,NA,TRBV27,TRBJ2-1,CASSPKAVEIAASYNEQFF,TGTGCCAGCAGTCCGAAAGCCGTCGAGATAGCGGCTTCCTACAATGAGCAGTTCTTC
NA,TRBD1,TRBV18,TRBJ1-1,CASSPTRQGTEAFF,TGTGCCAGCTCACCGACCAGACAGGGGACTGAAGCTTTCTTT
NA,TRBD1,TRBV7-2,TRBJ1-2,CASSSPTGYGYTF,TGTGCCAGCAGCTCCCCGACAGGGTATGGCTACACCTTC
NA,TRBD1,TRBV5-5,TRBJ1-2,CASSFQGALNYGYTF,TGTGCCAGCAGCTTTCAGGGGGCCCTAAACTATGGCTACACCTTC
NA,TRBD2,TRBV3-1/TRBV3-2,TRBJ2-1,CASSQVGGLAVPERFF,TGTGCCAGCAGCCAAGTTGGAGGACTAGCGGTTCCGGAGAGGTTCTTC
few,NA,TRBV27,TRBJ1-2,CASSFSGNYGYTF,TGTGCCAGCAGTTTTTCAGGGAATTATGGCTACACCTTC
NA,NA,TRBV30,TRBJ1-1,CAWSGRGERGPWAEAFF,TGTGCCTGGAGTGGGCGCGGGGAAAGGGGCCCCTGGGCTGAAGCTTTCTTT
NA,TRBD1,TRBV7-3,TRBJ1-1,CASSSQGVSVASGTEAFF,TGTGCCAGCAGCTCCCAGGGGGTCTCCGTCGCGTCCGGCACTGAAGCTTTCTTT
NA,TRBD2,TRBV30,TRBJ2-1,CAWIRAGDTDEQFF,TGTGCCTGGATCCGTGCGGGAGATACGGATGAGCAGTTCTTC
NA,TRBD2,TRBV18,TRBJ2-2,CASSPGTSGTGELFF,TGTGCCAGCTCTCCCGGGACTAGCGGCACCGGGGAGCTGTTTTTT
NA,NA,TRBV5-5,TRBJ2-1,CASSFMSDEQFF,TGTGCCAGCAGCTTTATGTCCGATGAGCAGTTCTTC
NA,NA,TRBV2,TRBJ1-3,CASSEYFVNTIYF,TGTGCCAGCAGTGAATACTTTGTAAACACCATATATTTT
NA,TRBD2,TRBV3-1/TRBV3-2,TRBJ2-5,CASSQDRGVRGEETQYF,TGTGCCAGCAGCCAAGATCGGGGGGTACGGGGCGAAGAGACCCAGTACTTC
few,NA,TRBV7-9,TRBJ2-7,CASSSSWTPYEQYF,TGTGCCAGCAGCTCGTCTTGGACTCCCTACGAGCAGTACTTC
NA,TRBD1,TRBV10-3,TRBJ1-6,CAIRETGDNSPLHF,TGTGCCATCAGGGAAACAGGGGATAATTCACCCCTCCACTTT
NA,NA,TRBV3-1/TRBV3-2,TRBJ2-2,CASSQHPFRTGELFF,TGTGCCAGCAGCCAACATCCCTTTAGAACCGGGGAGCTGTTTTTT
NA,TRBD2,TRBV4-1,TRBJ2-2,CASSHPGTSGAIVTGELFF,TGCGCCAGCAGCCACCCCGGGACTAGCGGGGCCATAGTCACCGGGGAGCTGTTTTTT
NA,NA,TRBV12-3/TRBV12-4,TRBJ2-2,CASNSGNTGELFF,TGTGCCAGCAATTCAGGGAACACCGGGGAGCTGTTTTTT
NA,NA,TRBV4-1,TRBJ2-3,CASASEGGTQYF,TGCGCCAGCGCATCAGAAGGGGGTACGCAGTATTTT
NA,NA,TRBV2,TRBJ1-2,CATKDRTANYGYTF,TGTGCCACCAAAGACCGGACAGCGAACTATGGCTACACCTTC
NA,NA,TRBV5-4,TRBJ2-5,CASSRAASRFGETQYF,TGTGCCAGCAGCCGTGCGGCCTCCCGATTTGGAGAGACCCAGTACTTC
NA,NA,TRBV10-2,TRBJ1-1,CASQRGSNTEAFF,TGCGCCAGCCAGAGGGGGTCGAACACTGAAGCTTTCTTT
once,TRBD1,TRBV27,TRBJ1-5,CASKLSGTEVLPQHF,TGTGCCAGCAAGTTATCCGGGACAGAGGTTTTGCCCCAGCATTTT